Detailed here is one T cell receptor (beta chain). This specimen comes from a study of CD8+ T cells in alopecia areata. Treatment indicated: oral pan-JAK inhibitor, 5-10 mg twice daily. This CDR3 comprises 14 residues. Germline V lookup: CDR1 SGHTA, CDR2 FQGNSA. V lost 5 bases, J lost 0 bases, and 10 bases lay in between. Extraction and reverse transcription of RNA yielded cDNA as the sequencing template. This table comes from immunoSEQ multiplex PCR, and its TCRdb copy is limited to in-frame clones, with some not included. The sample shows about 190,000 clones, 55% to 70% of them seen only once. The V and J genes are TRBV7-2 and TRBJ1-2, with D possibly matching TRBD1 (5 bases). The material was CD4+ T cells sorted from blood, obtained at week 4, from a patient treated with tofacitinib. This receptor was taken from a human donor with alopecia areata. The CDR3 region is CASSPGISNYGYTF. CDR3 bases: TGTGCCAGCAGCCCAGGGATATCTAACTATGGCTACACCTTC. Supplemented by reference TRBV7-2 and TRBJ1-2, the full variable domain reads GAGVSQSPSNKVTEKGKDVELRCDPISGHTALYWYRQSLGQGLEFLIYFQGNSAPDKSGLPSDRFSAERTGGSVSTLTIQRTQQEDSAVYLCASSPGISNYGYTFGSGTRLTVV.